The present T cell receptor (beta chain) was sequenced within a study of monozygotic twins with cystic fibrosis. Germline V gives CDR1 SGHRS, CDR2 YFSETQ. Trimming removed 2 bases from V and 3 bases from J; junction bases left unmatched: 4. The CDR3 runs to 14 residues. The protocol was immunoSEQ multiplex PCR, while the TCRdb copy is restricted to in-frame clones and leaves out a portion. The sample carries 30,000 to 35,000 clones, more than 85% recorded once. The chain carries TRBV5-1 and TRBJ2-7; 8 bases match TRBD1. The sequence was collected from a girl aged 2 to 9 with cystic fibrosis. The sequenced material came from blood. CDR3: CASSLSGTGYEQYF. CDR3 nucleotide sequence: TGCGCCAGCAGCTTATCCGGGACAGGCTACGAGCAGTACTTC.